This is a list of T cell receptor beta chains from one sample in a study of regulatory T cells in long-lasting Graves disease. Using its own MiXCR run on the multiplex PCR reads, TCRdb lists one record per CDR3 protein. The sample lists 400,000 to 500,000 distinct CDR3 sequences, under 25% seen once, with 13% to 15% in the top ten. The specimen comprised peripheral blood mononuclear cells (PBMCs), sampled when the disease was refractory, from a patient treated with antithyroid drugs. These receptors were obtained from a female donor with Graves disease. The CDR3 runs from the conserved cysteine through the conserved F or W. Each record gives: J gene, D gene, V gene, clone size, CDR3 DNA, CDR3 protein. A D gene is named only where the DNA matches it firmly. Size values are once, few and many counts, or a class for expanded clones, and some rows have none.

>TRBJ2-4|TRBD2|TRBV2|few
TGTGCAAGCAGCGGGGCATTAGCCAAAAACATTCAGTACTTC
CASSGALAKNIQYF
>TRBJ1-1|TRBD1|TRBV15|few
TGTGCCACCAGCAGATACCGGGACAGTGAAGCTTTCTTT
CATSRYRDSEAFF
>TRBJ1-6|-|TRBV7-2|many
TGTGCCAGCAGCTTGGGGGTCTCCAATTCACCCCTCCACTTT
CASSLGVSNSPLHF
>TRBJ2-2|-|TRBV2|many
TGTGCCAGCGCCTGGACCCTTGAAACCGGGGAGCTGTTTTTT
CASAWTLETGELFF
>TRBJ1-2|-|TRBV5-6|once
TGTGCCAGCAGCTTGGTGGAGGCCTATGGCTACACCTTC
CASSLVEAYGYTF
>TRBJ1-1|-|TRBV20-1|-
TGCAGTGCTCCCACTGGTAACACTGAAGCTTTCTTT
CSAPTGNTEAFF
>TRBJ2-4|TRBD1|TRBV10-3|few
TGTGCCATCAGTGAGACAGGGGGCGCGGGCATTCAGTACTTC
CAISETGGAGIQYF
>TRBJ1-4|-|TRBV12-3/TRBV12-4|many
TGTGCCAGCAGTTTGTCGACAGAAGCGAATGAAAAACTGTTTTTT
CASSLSTEANEKLFF
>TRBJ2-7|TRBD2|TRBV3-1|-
TGTGCCAGCAGCCAGGCGGGGGGGCCGGCCTACGAGCAGTACTTC
CASSQAGGPAYEQYF
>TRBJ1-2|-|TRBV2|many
TGTGCCAGCAGTGAAGGTGTGGGGCAGGGCTATGGCTACACCTTC
CASSEGVGQGYGYTF
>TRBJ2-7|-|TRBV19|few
TGTGCCAGTAGGGGGCGAGAAGCCTACGAGCAGTACTTC
CASRGREAYEQYF
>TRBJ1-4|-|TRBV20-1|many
TGCAGTGCTAGCTTTGCAGACACTAATGAAAAACTGTTTTTT
CSASFADTNEKLFF